The T cell receptor (beta chain) described here comes from a study of T cells in Graves' hyperthyroidism and ophthalmopathy. The V gene's germline CDR1 is DFQATT and CDR2 SNEGSKA (reference sequence). With 3 bases clipped from V and 8 bases from J, the junction kept 2 bases outside the gene matches. The CDR3 is made up of 13 amino acids. The investigators amplified TCR beta CDR3 regions from RNA transcripts. The HTBI primer set served for first-round RT-PCR of the TCR CDR3. MiXCR, applied by TCRdb to the multiplex PCR reads, yields one record per CDR3 protein. The sample holds about 35,000 distinct CDR3 sequences, 49% seen once.

This TCR derives from a woman in her forties or fifties with Graves' hyperthyroidism that later progressed to Graves' ophthalmopathy. This chain connects TRBV20-1 to TRBJ1-6, with 9 bases identical to TRBD1. Sequencing was done on a sample of blood. CDR3 DNA sequence: TGCAGTGCTAGGCGGACAGGGGATTCACCCCTCCACTTT. Its protein product is CSARRTGDSPLHF.